The 19 T cell receptor beta chains in this list originate from one sample, sequenced in a study of cytotoxic CD8 clonotypes in ibrutinib-treated CLL. TCRdb's copy holds only in-frame clones and misses some; the assay was immunoSEQ multiplex PCR. The sample contains about 120,000 clones, more than 55% of which appear only once. Sequenced here: PBMCs, sampled after 24 months of ibrutinib treatment. The receptor source for this set is a human donor with chronic lymphocytic leukemia.

The gene calls are TRBV4-1 and TRBJ1-2; D might be TRBD1 (5 bases). The CDR3 sequence is 13 residues long. Trimming removed 4 bases from V and 6 bases from J, with 12 bases in between. Germline V gives CDR1 MGHRA, CDR2 YSYEKL. CDR3 DNA sequence: TGCGCCAGCAGCCCAGGGACCCTACATGGCTACACCTTC. The encoded protein is CASSPGTLHGYTF.

This clone was detected once. J is TRBJ1-2 and V is TRBV4-1; D is unclear. This CDR3 has 13 residues. CDR1 and CDR2 (germline): MGHRA, YSYEKL. V was cut by 0 bases and J by 6 bases, with 8 bases left in between. CDR3: CASSQDGVDGYTF. CDR3 in DNA: TGCGCCAGCAGCCAAGATGGGGTGGATGGCTACACCTTC.

The chain carries TRBV6-1 and TRBJ1-2; no reliable D call. With 5 bases removed from V and 4 bases from J, the gap between germline ends came to 8 bases. Germline CDR1 reads MNHNS; CDR2 reads SASEGT. The CDR3 runs 12 residues. The CDR3 DNA sequence: TGTGCCAGCAGTCTCGGACCCTATGGCTACACCTTC. It codes for CASSLGPYGYTF.

The J gene is TRBJ2-1, the V gene TRBV5-6; D perhaps matches TRBD1 (6 bases). Trimming took off 0 bases at V and 2 bases at J, with 9 bases between the two ends. Germline V lookup: CDR1 SGHDT, CDR2 YYEEEE. This CDR3 has 15 residues. CDR3 bases: TGTGCCAGCAGCTTGGAAAAGGGGGCCTACAATGAGCAGTTCTTC. Translating it yields CASSLEKGAYNEQFF.

The chain is built from TRBV18 and TRBJ2-2; D is unclear. Germline CDR1 KGHSH, CDR2 LQKENI. Trimming cost V 3 bases and J 6 bases, with 11 bases left between them. CDR3 size: 14 residues. The DNA of the CDR3 is TGTGCCAGCTCACCTGACGTTTACGCCGGGGAGCTGTTTTTT. Its protein product is CASSPDVYAGELFF.

This chain links TRBV4-2 with TRBJ2-1, with D tentatively TRBD2 (5 bases). Germline values: CDR1 LGHNA, CDR2 YNFKEQ. CDR3 size: 16 residues. The V and J ends lost 1 base and 2 bases respectively, with 12 bases between them. DNA of the CDR3: TGTGCCAGCAGCCAAGCCGGGGTCGGGGCCTACAATGAGCAGTTCTTC. Its protein is CASSQAGVGAYNEQFF.

This chain uses TRBV30 with TRBJ2-5; tentative D call: TRBD1 (6 bases). V was cut by 3 bases and J by 3 bases, with 8 bases left in between. This CDR3 region has 12 residues. Germline CDR1 and CDR2: GTSNPN and SVGIG (reference sequence). CDR3 region: CAWRGQKETQYF. The CDR3 DNA reads TGTGCCTGGAGAGGACAGAAAGAGACCCAGTACTTC.

The rearrangement uses TRBV7-9 and TRBJ2-3; TRBD2 agrees at 8 bases. Germline loops: CDR1 SEHNR, CDR2 FQNEAQ (reference sequence). This CDR3 is built from 16 residues. V gave up 1 base and J gave up 5 bases; unmatched junction bases: 8. The CDR3 DNA reads as TGTGCCAGCAGCTTAGATGACGGGGGGGCGAGAGATACGCAGTATTTT. Amino acid sequence: CASSLDDGGARDTQYF.

This clone was counted a few times. The chain couples TRBV5-1 to TRBJ1-3; no firm D call. Germline V gene lookup returns CDR1 SGHRS and CDR2 YFSETQ. CDR3 length: 15 residues. V lost 3 bases, J lost 0 bases, and 10 bases lay in between. The chain's CDR3 is CASSWDGDSGNTIYF. CDR3 nucleotide sequence: TGCGCCAGCAGCTGGGATGGGGACTCTGGAAACACCATATATTTT.

This chain joins TRBV13 and TRBJ2-1; TRBD1 matches at 7 bases. V was clipped by 1 base and J by 9 bases; unmatched bases: 3. Germline CDR1 is PRHDT and CDR2 is FYEKMQ (reference sequence). The CDR3 is 13 amino acids. The CDR3 nucleotides are TGTGCCAGCAGCTTAGAAACAGGGGTTGAGCAGTTCTTC. Protein: CASSLETGVEQFF. Based on the CDR3 plus reference TRBV13 and TRBJ2-1, the full variable domain is AAGVIQSPRHLIKEKRETATLKCYPIPRHDTVYWYQQGPGQDPQFLISFYEKMQSDKGSIPDRFSAQQFSDYHSELNMSSLELGDSALYFCASSLETGVEQFFGPGTRLTVL.

In its sample, this clone was seen once. The chain links TRBV9 to TRBJ1-2; the match to TRBD1 covers 11 bases. Unmatched junction bases numbered 5, after V lost 4 bases and J lost 3 bases. The CDR3 extends over 15 amino acids. Per germline, CDR1 SGDLS and CDR2 YYNGEE. The CDR3 nucleotides are TGTGCCAGCAGCACCGGACAGGGGGCTTACTATGGCTACACCTTC. Its protein is CASSTGQGAYYGYTF.

The chain recombines TRBV6-1 with TRBJ1-6; 7 bases are shared with TRBD1. The CDR3 totals 15 residues. After removal of 0 bases from V and 6 bases from J, the junction contained 2 bases not matched to a gene. Germline V gene sequence: CDR1 MNHNS, CDR2 SASEGT. In DNA, the CDR3 is TGTGCCAGCAGTGAAGCCGGGACAGCTAATTCACCCCTCCACTTT. It codes for CASSEAGTANSPLHF.

The chain couples TRBV5-1 to TRBJ2-3; TRBD1 matches at 11 bases. CDR3 size: 15 residues. Trimming removed 5 bases from V and 2 bases from J; junction bases left unmatched: 4. Germline CDR1 is SGHRS and CDR2 is YFSETQ. The CDR3 protein is CASSGQGADTDTQYF. The CDR3 coding sequence is TGCGCCAGCAGTGGACAGGGGGCTGACACAGATACGCAGTATTTT.

The chain couples TRBV29-1 to TRBJ1-2, with 8 bases that match TRBD1. Germline assignment: CDR1 SQVTM and CDR2 ANQGSEA. The CDR3 is 14 residues long. V was clipped by 4 bases and J by 6 bases; unmatched bases: 10. The CDR3 DNA reads TGCAGCGTTGCCGGACAGGGCGGGAGAGATGGCTACACCTTC. As protein: CSVAGQGGRDGYTF. The entire variable domain, with the rest obtained from reference TRBV29-1 and TRBJ1-2, is as follows: SAVISQKPSRDICQRGTSLTIQCQVDSQVTMMFWYRQQPGQSLTLIATANQGSEATYESGFVIDKFPISRPNLTFSTLTVSNMSPEDSSIYLCSVAGQGGRDGYTFGSGTRLTVV.

The V and J genes are TRBV6-1 and TRBJ2-7, with D possibly being TRBD1 (6 bases). CDR1 is MNHNS and CDR2 is SASEGT in the germline V gene. The CDR3 has 15 amino acids. V shed 3 bases and J shed 3 bases, with 15 bases lying between them. This CDR3 is CASSDPQGQNYEQYF. The CDR3 DNA is TGTGCCAGCAGTGACCCCCAAGGACAGAACTACGAGCAGTACTTC.

The table lists this clone with a few counts. The CDR3 nucleotides read TGTGCCTGGAAGGCAGGGAACTATGGCTACACCTTC. This translates into CAWKAGNYGYTF. The genes are TRBV30 and TRBJ1-2; D possibly corresponds to TRBD1 (5 bases). Germline V gene lookup returns CDR1 GTSNPN and CDR2 SVGIG (reference sequence). The CDR3 spans 12 residues. Between the trimmed V and J ends, which lost 4 bases and 2 bases, there was a span of 8 bases.

The chain couples TRBV5-1 to TRBJ1-6, with a possible D match to TRBD1 (5 bases). The V end was cut by 2 bases, the J end by 5 bases, with 11 bases between. The CDR3 runs 15 residues. Germline assignment: CDR1 SGHRS and CDR2 YFSETQ. CDR3 sequence: CASSFGTVNNSPLHF. CDR3 in DNA: TGCGCCAGCAGCTTTGGGACGGTTAATAATTCACCCCTCCACTTT. Drawing the rest from reference TRBV5-1 and TRBJ1-6, the complete variable domain is KAGVTQTPRYLIKTRGQQVTLSCSPISGHRSVSWYQQTPGQGLQFLFEYFSETQRNKGNFPGRFSGRQFSNSRSEMNVSTLELGDSALYLCASSFGTVNNSPLHFGNGTRLTVT.

The chain has TRBV19 and TRBJ1-1; 7 positions agree with TRBD1. This CDR3 has 12 amino acids. Germline V CDR1 and CDR2: LNHDA, SQIVND (reference sequence). Unmatched junction bases numbered 8, after V lost 6 bases and J lost 10 bases. The DNA for the CDR3 is TGTGCCAGTAGCTATGGGGACAGAAGAGCTTTCTTT. Amino acid sequence: CASSYGDRRAFF.

The V and J genes are TRBV30 and TRBJ2-5, with 8 bases aligning to TRBD1. The CDR3 spans 13 residues. In germline, CDR1 is GTSNPN, CDR2 SVGIG (reference sequence). Unmatched junction bases numbered 3, after V lost 3 bases and J lost 3 bases. The CDR3 region is CAWRLDREETQYF. The CDR3, as DNA: TGTGCCTGGAGGTTGGACAGGGAAGAGACCCAGTACTTC.